The T cell receptor (beta chain) described here comes from a study of human T cells and chemical hapten exposure. Time point described: patch test 1, 2 weeks after DPC sensitization. Described treatment: therapeutic diphenylcyclopropenone sensitization with weekly scalp DPC. Each patch test followed a blood draw. Participating donors were patients with alopecia, aged 18 to 70 years, considered appropriate candidates for DPC. Individual cDNA molecules (in the library) carried attached unique molecular identifiers. Original methodology: The median was roughly 100,000 TCRs per sample, ranging about 20,000 to 690,600. From the RACE reads, TCRdb called clonotypes with MiXCR, one entry per CDR3 protein. The V and J calls were determined by TCRdb, not by the authors. The table records some 15,000 distinct CDR3 sequences, around 17% of them present only once. This clonotype showed up just a few times. Trimming cost V 0 bases and J 0 bases, with 6 bases left between them. The V gene's germline CDR1 is SGDLS and CDR2 YYNGEE. This CDR3 is built from 14 residues.

The J gene is TRBJ1-1, the V gene TRBV9; possible D gene TRBD1, 6 bases. Here the sequenced sample was whole blood, taken in connection with sensitization to the hapten diphenylcyclopropenone (DPC). The sequence was obtained from a woman aged 25 to 39 with alopecia areata. Some clones in this sample may be carry-over from other donors' samples. The CDR3 protein is CASSVGDMNTEAFF. The CDR3 coding sequence is TGTGCCAGCAGCGTAGGGGACATGAACACTGAAGCTTTCTTT.